These T cell receptor beta chains were read from a single sample in a study of cytomegalovirus exposure and HLA in healthy donors. Sequencing used immunoSEQ multiplex PCR; TCRdb keeps in-frame clones, though not all of them. The table shows 95,000 to 110,000 clones, with around 82% occurring only once. Specimen: PBMCs. Every receptor here comes from a woman in her forties in good health and CMV-seronegative. Each CDR3 is given with its conserved first and last residue. Each record gives: J gene, clone size, D gene, V gene, CDR3 DNA, CDR3 protein. The D gene is left open where the match is weak. The size field is filled for only some rows; it gives once, few, many or a size class.

j_gene: TRBJ2-2; abundance: NA; d_gene: TRBD2; v_gene: TRBV7-8; CDR3nt: TGTGCCAGCAGCTTAGGACTAGCTACCACCGGGGAGCTGTTTTTT; CDR3aa: CASSLGLATTGELFF
j_gene: TRBJ1-2; abundance: NA; d_gene: NA; v_gene: TRBV6-5; CDR3nt: TGTGCCAGCAGTAACCCCTATCCCTTCTATGGCTACACCTTC; CDR3aa: CASSNPYPFYGYTF
j_gene: TRBJ2-7; abundance: once; d_gene: TRBD2; v_gene: TRBV7-8; CDR3nt: TGTGCCAGCAGCGAGCGGGATCCTGGGGACGAGCAGTACTTC; CDR3aa: CASSERDPGDEQYF
j_gene: TRBJ1-5; abundance: NA; d_gene: TRBD1; v_gene: TRBV7-8; CDR3nt: TGTGCCAGCAGCTTAGAGGGGGCCGATCAGCCCCAGCATTTT; CDR3aa: CASSLEGADQPQHF
j_gene: TRBJ2-1; abundance: NA; d_gene: NA; v_gene: TRBV7-2; CDR3nt: TGTGCCAGCAGCTTAGCGACAGGTTCCTACAATGAGCAGTTCTTC; CDR3aa: CASSLATGSYNEQFF
j_gene: TRBJ2-1; abundance: NA; d_gene: TRBD2; v_gene: TRBV28; CDR3nt: TGTGCCAGCAGCCGTGCGGGGGTCGATGAGCAGTTCTTC; CDR3aa: CASSRAGVDEQFF
j_gene: TRBJ1-2; abundance: NA; d_gene: NA; v_gene: TRBV11-2; CDR3nt: TGTGCCAGCAGCTTAGATCCAGGGATTTCATATGGCTACACCTTC; CDR3aa: CASSLDPGISYGYTF
j_gene: TRBJ1-1; abundance: NA; d_gene: NA; v_gene: TRBV28; CDR3nt: TGTGCCAGCAGTTTACCCCACACCCTCTTCGGGGCTTTCTTT; CDR3aa: CASSLPHTLFGAFF
j_gene: TRBJ1-1; abundance: few; d_gene: NA; v_gene: TRBV4-2; CDR3nt: TGTGCCAGCAGCCAAGGAGGGGGGAACACTGAAGCTTTCTTT; CDR3aa: CASSQGGGNTEAFF
j_gene: TRBJ2-7; abundance: NA; d_gene: TRBD2; v_gene: TRBV7-6; CDR3nt: TGTGCCAGCAGCCCAGAGGCGAGTACTAGCGTTTTCTCCTACGAGCAGTACTTC; CDR3aa: CASSPEASTSVFSYEQYF
j_gene: TRBJ2-7; abundance: few; d_gene: TRBD2; v_gene: TRBV27; CDR3nt: TGTGCCAGCAGTTCACGTCCCAACTTCGGGGACTATAAACTCTACGAGCAGTACTTC; CDR3aa: CASSSRPNFGDYKLYEQYF
j_gene: TRBJ2-5; abundance: NA; d_gene: NA; v_gene: TRBV19; CDR3nt: TGTGCCAGTCAAGATTCCCACAGGGTGAGGGAGACCCAGTACTTC; CDR3aa: CASQDSHRVRETQYF
j_gene: TRBJ2-1; abundance: NA; d_gene: TRBD2; v_gene: TRBV19; CDR3nt: TGTGCCAGTAGTATAGGCGCTTGGAGCGGGGTTAACAATGAGCAGTTCTTC; CDR3aa: CASSIGAWSGVNNEQFF
j_gene: TRBJ1-1; abundance: NA; d_gene: NA; v_gene: TRBV6-1; CDR3nt: TGTGCCAGCAGTGAAGGGGCAGGGGAAGCTTTCTTT; CDR3aa: CASSEGAGEAFF
j_gene: TRBJ2-2; abundance: NA; d_gene: NA; v_gene: TRBV9; CDR3nt: TGTGCCAGCAGCGTAGGAACCCTCGCCGGGTCGGAGCTGTTTTTT; CDR3aa: CASSVGTLAGSELFF
j_gene: TRBJ2-7; abundance: NA; d_gene: NA; v_gene: TRBV28; CDR3nt: TGTGCCAGCAGTTTCCCGGGACACATCTCCTACGAGCAGTACTTC; CDR3aa: CASSFPGHISYEQYF
j_gene: TRBJ2-7; abundance: NA; d_gene: NA; v_gene: TRBV7-9; CDR3nt: TGTGCCAGCAGCTTCGGACTCCTCCAAACCTACGAGCAGTACTTC; CDR3aa: CASSFGLLQTYEQYF
j_gene: TRBJ2-1; abundance: NA; d_gene: TRBD2; v_gene: TRBV5-4; CDR3nt: TGTGCCAGCAGCGTCCTAGCGGGAGGGCCAAGTGAGCAGTTCTTC; CDR3aa: CASSVLAGGPSEQFF
j_gene: TRBJ2-3; abundance: NA; d_gene: NA; v_gene: TRBV5-1; CDR3nt: TGCGCCAGCAGCCTTAGCACAGATACGCAGTATTTT; CDR3aa: CASSLSTDTQYF
j_gene: TRBJ2-1; abundance: NA; d_gene: NA; v_gene: TRBV6-5; CDR3nt: TGTGCCAGCAGTGCCACTAGGAATGAGCAGTTCTTC; CDR3aa: CASSATRNEQFF
j_gene: TRBJ1-5; abundance: NA; d_gene: NA; v_gene: TRBV4-3; CDR3nt: TGCGCCAGCAGCCAAGAAAGGCAGGGAGGACAGCCCCAGCATTTT; CDR3aa: CASSQERQGGQPQHF
j_gene: TRBJ1-5; abundance: NA; d_gene: NA; v_gene: TRBV4-1; CDR3nt: TGCGCCAGCAGCCAAGTTGGCCAGCCCCAGCATTTT; CDR3aa: CASSQVGQPQHF
j_gene: TRBJ2-3; abundance: NA; d_gene: TRBD2; v_gene: TRBV2; CDR3nt: TGTGCCAGCAGGGCCGGGACTAGAAGCACAGATACGCAGTATTTT; CDR3aa: CASRAGTRSTDTQYF
j_gene: TRBJ2-1; abundance: NA; d_gene: TRBD2; v_gene: TRBV2; CDR3nt: TGTGCCAGCAGTGAACTAGCGGGAGACAATGAGCAGTTCTTC; CDR3aa: CASSELAGDNEQFF